Presented here are 2 T cell receptor beta chains from one specimen sequenced in a study of tissue T cells after allogeneic stem cell transplantation. As to time point: mouse harvest day 7 after allogeneic transplant. Tail vein injection delivered 10^7 T-cell-depleted bone marrow cells and 10^6 splenic CD5+ T cells. Produced via immunoSEQ multiplex PCR; TCRdb's table is partial and in-frame only. The table lists 7,500 to 10,000 clones, over 40% of them singletons. The sequencing sample was made of gut tissue. The receptors shown here come from a female BALB/c mouse given C57BL/6 T cells with graft-versus-host disease after an allogeneic hematopoietic cell transplant.

For this clone: Mouse gene names apply. The read terminates 1 residue ahead of where the CDR3 ends, so the germline J gene completes it. The chain links TRBV3 to TRBJ2-3; possible D gene TRBD2, 6 bases. This CDR3 contains 13 residues. V was pared by 6 bases and J by 1 base, with 8 bases between. The germline V gene encodes CDR1 SNHLY and CDR2 FYNGKV (reference sequence). The covered CDR3 bases are TGTGCCAGCAGATCTGGGGGTGCAGAAACGCTGTAT. Protein sequence: CASRSGGAETLY. The whole CDR3 reads CASRSGGAETLYF.

This clone has a handful of counts. Genes and germline are mouse. With the read ending 1 residue before the CDR3 end, the germline J gene is used to fill in that end. The gene calls are TRBV26 and TRBJ1-3; possible D gene TRBD1, 5 bases. V dropped 2 bases and J dropped 1 base, with 6 bases sitting between them. This CDR3 has 14 residues. Germline assignment: CDR1 KGHPV and CDR2 FQNQEV (reference sequence). CDR3 in amino acids: CASSLRTSGNTLYF. CDR3 bases read: TGTGCCAGCAGTCTGAGGACATCTGGAAATACGCTCTAT.